This is a list of T cell receptor beta chains from one sample in a study of blood T cell repertoires in COVID-19. The method was immunoSEQ multiplex PCR; TCRdb's version includes in-frame clones alone and lacks a portion of them. In the table there are over 90,000 clones, roughly 81% of which are singletons. Sequencing was done on a sample of peripheral blood. Receptors originate from a man at least 80 years old with COVID-19, enrolled during active disease. The CDR3 runs from the conserved cysteine through the conserved F or W.

cdr3_aa | v_call
CASSPGPYEQYF | TRBV2
CASSRQLNTEAFF | TRBV5-1
CASSLGTSGGTLSTDTQYF | TRBV5-4
CASSLAFNRGNEQYF | TRBV5-6
CASSLGGRRTYEQYF | TRBV5-1
CAWIRHSDRDCNQPQHF | TRBV30
CASSREASGYEQYF | TRBV9
CASGDGQGFLNTEAFF | TRBV12-5
CASSLARGGTGELFF | TRBV27
CASSSEGEGTNEKLFF | TRBV5-4
CASSQGTSGTSYEQYF | TRBV3-1/TRBV3-2